This TCR beta chain came from a study of cytomegalovirus exposure and HLA in healthy donors. This PCR relied on a set of 60 Vbeta primers and 13 Jbeta primers. Repertoires were generated with immunoSEQ multiplex PCR, while TCRdb's copy carries only in-frame clones and drops some. In the table there are about 130,000 clones, roughly 84% of which are singletons. After removal of 4 bases from V and 3 bases from J, the junction contained 14 bases not matched to a gene. This CDR3 is built from 17 residues. Germline V gives CDR1 SGDLS, CDR2 YYNGEE. The receptor comes from a man in his fifties or sixties in good health and CMV-seronegative. Specimen: PBMCs. V and J are TRBV9 and TRBJ2-3, with 7 bases aligning to TRBD2. The CDR3 DNA is TGTGCCAGCAGCACCTGGGGGGGAGAGGGGAAAACAGATACGCAGTATTTT. Its protein is CASSTWGGEGKTDTQYF.